This TCR beta chain appears in the sequencing data of a study of OX40 agonist ivuxolimab in advanced cancers. As for this clone: Its antigen is unidentified.

V shed 4 bases and J shed 0 bases, with 10 bases lying between them. The CDR3 is made up of 14 amino acids. Study-level findings and limits: CD4+ T cells averaged fewer expanded clones than CD8+ T cells. Clonal expansion was seen in CD4+ and CD8+ blood T cells by week 6 at 0.1 to 3.0 mg/kg.

Profiled with immunoSEQ multiplex PCR; TCRdb holds only in-frame clones, not every one. Among under 90,000 clones listed, roughly 91% were seen once. Specimen: CD4+ or CD8+ T cells sorted from blood, collected in a trial of the OX40 agonist ivuxolimab. This sequence joins TRBV5-3 and TRBJ1-2; D is uncertain. TRBV5-3 is identified as an open reading frame with a role that is uncertain. This sequence originates from an adult with an advanced solid tumor such as melanoma, head and neck, liver or kidney cancer. The CDR3 DNA reads TGTGCCAGAAGCGTTGGGATTCCTAACTATGGCTACACCTTC. This codes for CARSVGIPNYGYTF.